One sample yielded the 29 T cell receptor beta chains listed below, sequenced in a study of CD8 T cells in ankylosing spondylitis. Notes on the study in general: A TCR beta motif of eight or nine highly homologous variants seemed to mark ankylosing spondylitis blood.

Their antigens remain unidentified. One entry per CDR3 protein, called by TCRdb with MiXCR from the 5' RACE reads. The data hold more than 400,000 distinct CDR3 sequences, with about 5.4% observed a single time. Sequenced: blood, either unsorted or a sorted T cell fraction (not recorded which). All receptors derive from a male donor with ankylosing spondylitis.

Points on this clonotype: A much larger clonotype is one base distant, so this may be a read error. The chain is built from TRBV7-9 and TRBJ1-6, with 7 bases fitting TRBD1. V trimming: 7 bases; J trimming: 6 bases; junction bases outside the gene matches: 9. Germline V CDR1 and CDR2: SEHNR, FQNEAQ (reference sequence). The CDR3 is made up of 15 amino acids. CDR3 in amino acids: CASIQGVAINSPLHF. The CDR3 nucleotides read TGTGCCAGCATCCAGGGGGTAGCAATTAATTCACCCCTCCACTTT.

There are many counts of this clonotype. This rearrangement joins TRBV12-3 or TRBV12-4 to TRBJ2-3; D is possibly TRBD1 or TRBD2 (7 bases each). The CDR3 spans 18 residues. V was pared by 11 bases and J by 3 bases, with 30 bases between. The CDR3 coding sequence is TGTGCCCGCAACAGGGAGGGGAGCAGGGGGTTCCTAACAGATACGCAGTATTTT. Amino acid sequence: CARNREGSRGFLTDTQYF.

At least ten counts were recorded for this clonotype. The chain is built from TRBV6-2 or TRBV6-3 and TRBJ2-1; D ambiguous. The germline V gene has CDR1 MNHEY and CDR2 SVGEGT. The CDR3 runs to 13 residues. V shed 6 bases and J shed 2 bases, with 8 bases lying between them. DNA of the CDR3: TGTGCCAGCAGCGCTGGACCCTACAATGAGCAGTTCTTC. This translates into CASSAGPYNEQFF.

This clonotype was recorded many times. The rearrangement joins TRBV9 to TRBJ2-7; 8 bases line up with TRBD2. The CDR3 runs 14 residues. Germline V CDR1 and CDR2: SGDLS, YYNGEE. Trimming cost V 0 bases and J 3 bases; bases outside gene matches: 2. CDR3 loop: CASSVAGTSYEQYF. The CDR3, as DNA: TGTGCCAGCAGCGTAGCCGGGACTAGCTACGAGCAGTACTTC.

This clonotype came up many times. The V gene is TRBV7-2, the J gene TRBJ2-1; a possible D gene is TRBD1 (6 bases). Trimming removed 4 bases from V and 2 bases from J, with 12 bases in between. This CDR3 spans 15 amino acids. CDR1 is SGHTA, CDR2 FQGNSA, per germline. The CDR3 DNA reads as TGTGCCAGCAGCTCCCGACAGGCTCCCTACAATGAGCAGTTCTTC. As protein: CASSSRQAPYNEQFF.

There are many counts of this clonotype. The chain has TRBV4-3 and TRBJ1-2, with unresolved D. The V gene lost 0 bases and the J gene lost 6 bases, with 14 bases spanning the gap. The CDR3 consists of 15 residues. The germline CDR1 and CDR2 sequences are LGHNA and YSLEER. For the CDR3, the DNA is TGCGCCAGCAGCCAAGATCTCGGAAGGGTGGATGGCTACACCTTC. Translation gives CASSQDLGRVDGYTF.

The table lists this clonotype with many counts. The chain joins TRBV10-3 to TRBJ1-1, with a tentative D call TRBD1 (5 bases). The length of the CDR3 is 14 residues. Germline V gene lookup returns CDR1 ENHRY and CDR2 SYGVKD. The V end lost 6 bases, the J end lost 2 bases, and 13 bases lay between the germline ends. DNA of the CDR3: TGTGCCATCAGCCTAGGGACGCTAAACACTGAAGCTTTCTTT. As protein: CAISLGTLNTEAFF.

This clonotype was recorded many times. V is TRBV4-3 and J is TRBJ1-3, with D possibly being TRBD1 (5 bases). The V end lost 1 base, the J end lost 0 bases, and 10 bases lay between the germline ends. CDR1 is LGHNA, CDR2 YSLEER, per germline. The CDR3 contains 16 residues. The CDR3 region is CASSQGLGGSGNTIYF. The CDR3 nucleotides are TGCGCCAGCAGCCAAGGACTCGGGGGCTCTGGAAACACCATATATTTT.

The chain recombines TRBV6-1 with TRBJ2-3, with D hard to call. The CDR3 is 14 residues long. V was cut by 8 bases and J by 6 bases, with 18 bases left in between. Germline-derived CDR1 and CDR2 are MNHNS and SASEGT. CDR3 sequence: CASLGRILWDTQYF. The CDR3 region has the DNA TGTGCCAGCCTGGGCCGTATACTGTGGGATACGCAGTATTTT.

This clonotype was seen repeatedly, ten times or more. V gene TRBV18 combines with J gene TRBJ2-2; 7 bases align to TRBD1. The CDR3 has 15 amino acids. Trimming removed 6 bases from V and 0 bases from J; junction bases left unmatched: 4. Germline CDR1 KGHSH, CDR2 LQKENI. Here the CDR3 DNA reads TGTGCCAGCTCCCGACAGGGAACGAACACCGGGGAGCTGTTTTTT. This codes for CASSRQGTNTGELFF.

At least ten counts were recorded for this clonotype. The CDR3 nucleotides are TGCGCCAGCAGCATCGGATTAGCGGGAGAAGAGACCCAGTACTTC. Its protein product is CASSIGLAGEETQYF. This chain connects TRBV5-1 to TRBJ2-5; 9 bases are a match to TRBD2. The trim removed 4 bases at V and 3 bases at J, leaving 7 bases unmatched. Germline loops: CDR1 SGHRS, CDR2 YFSETQ. The CDR3 has 15 residues.

This clonotype was detected a few times. The chain links TRBV2 to TRBJ2-7, with 9 bases matching TRBD1. The CDR3 consists of 13 residues. V trimming: 8 bases; J trimming: 2 bases; junction bases outside the gene matches: 4. Germline V gene sequence: CDR1 SNHLY, CDR2 FYNNEI. The CDR3 coding sequence is TGTGCCAGCGCGTGGGACAGGGCCTACGAGCAGTACTTC. This encodes CASAWDRAYEQYF.

In this sample, this clonotype turned up many times. The chain joins TRBV24-1 to TRBJ2-5; maybe TRBD2 (6 bases). CDR3 length equals 15 residues. Germline V lookup: CDR1 KGHDR, CDR2 SFDVKD. Deletions cut 3 bases from V and 4 bases from J, with 14 bases between. Here the CDR3 DNA reads TGTGCCACCAGTGATCCTCGGGGTAGCGGAGAGACCCAGTACTTC. This codes for CATSDPRGSGETQYF.

On this clonotype: Being one base from a much bigger clone, this may be a read error. The V and J genes are TRBV5-1 and TRBJ2-5; 7 bases match TRBD2. Germline lookup yields CDR1 SGHRS and CDR2 YFSETQ. J was trimmed by 0 bases and V by 6 bases; bases with no gene match: 5. The CDR3 contains 14 residues. This CDR3 is CASNRGSHQETQYF. The CDR3, as DNA: TGCGCCAGCAACCGCGGGAGTCACCAAGAGACCCAGTACTTC.

The sample holds many counts of this clonotype. The chain carries TRBV5-1 and TRBJ1-1; 8 positions agree with TRBD1. Germline-derived CDR1 and CDR2 are SGHRS and YFSETQ. The junction had 8 bases not matched to a gene; V was cut back by 3 bases and J by 4 bases. The CDR3 totals 15 residues. The CDR3 region has the DNA TGCGCCAGCAGCTCACCGGACAGGGCAGGCACTGAAGCTTTCTTT. It specifies CASSSPDRAGTEAFF.

This clonotype was recorded at least ten times. The V and J genes are TRBV20-1 and TRBJ2-1, with TRBD1 identical over 7 bases. The CDR3 extends over 16 amino acids. Germline CDR1 is DFQATT and CDR2 is SNEGSKA (reference sequence). J was trimmed by 0 bases and V by 5 bases; bases with no gene match: 10. CDR3 bases: TGCAGTGCTGACGACGGGGACAGTAGCTCCTACAATGAGCAGTTCTTC. This codes for CSADDGDSSSYNEQFF.

The V call is TRBV12-3 or TRBV12-4, the J call TRBJ1-3, with D hard to call. V shed 7 bases and J shed 1 base, with 5 bases lying between them. This CDR3 has 12 amino acids. CDR3 bases: TGTGCCAGCAACCTGTCTGGAAACACCATATATTTT. This sequence encodes CASNLSGNTIYF.

This clonotype showed up many times. The CDR3 DNA follows: TGCGCCAGCAGCCAAGACAGTTTGAGTAACTATGGCTACACCTTC. Translated: CASSQDSLSNYGYTF. V is TRBV4-3 and J is TRBJ1-2; D not resolved. Per the germline V gene, CDR1 is LGHNA and CDR2 is YSLEER. The V and J ends lost 0 bases and 1 base respectively, with 9 bases between them. CDR3 size: 15 residues.

The sample holds one count of this clonotype. V usage is TRBV30 and J usage is TRBJ2-6; D is unclear. Looked up from germline, CDR1 is GTSNPN and CDR2 is SVGIG (reference sequence). Between the trimmed V and J ends, which lost 2 bases and 4 bases, there was a span of 6 bases. The CDR3 has 13 amino acids. The CDR3: CAWSSKGANVLTF. CDR3 nucleotides: TGTGCCTGGAGTTCAAAAGGGGCCAACGTCCTGACTTTC.

This clonotype was counted at least ten times. The V and J genes are TRBV20-1 and TRBJ1-2; D remains ambiguous. The V end was cut by 2 bases, the J end by 4 bases, with 5 bases between. CDR1 and CDR2 from the germline V gene are DFQATT and SNEGSKA (reference sequence). CDR3 length equals 11 residues. The CDR3 region has the DNA TGCAGTGCTAGAAGACCCTATGGCTACACCTTC. Encoded protein: CSARRPYGYTF.

This clonotype has ten or more counts. The V gene is TRBV7-9, the J gene TRBJ2-7; 7 bases fit TRBD2. Per the germline V gene, CDR1 is SEHNR and CDR2 is FQNEAQ (reference sequence). CDR3 length equals 11 residues. J gave up 7 bases and V 6 bases, and 3 bases lay outside the gene matches. The CDR3 DNA reads TGTGCCAGCAGGGGGGAGGGGGAGCAGTACTTC. It codes for CASRGEGEQYF. The entire variable domain, with the rest obtained from reference TRBV7-9 and TRBJ2-7, is as follows: DTGVSQNPRHKITKRGQNVTFRCDPISEHNRLYWYRQTLGQGPEFLTYFQNEAQLEKSRLLSDRFSAERPKGSFSTLEIQRTEQGDSAMYLCASRGEGEQYFGPGTRLTVT.

This clonotype was counted at least ten times. The V and J genes are TRBV20-1 and TRBJ2-5; TRBD2 agrees at 9 bases. V shed 6 bases, J shed 6 bases, and the junction held 11 bases outside the gene matches. The CDR3 extends over 14 amino acids. The germline V gene encodes CDR1 DFQATT and CDR2 SNEGSKA (reference sequence). CDR3 amino acids: CSAQPGTSKKTQYF. DNA of the CDR3: TGCAGTGCCCAACCGGGGACTAGCAAGAAGACCCAGTACTTC.

The rearrangement links TRBV7-9 to TRBJ2-1; D is undetermined. Germline CDR1 SEHNR, CDR2 FQNEAQ (reference sequence). Trimming shortened V by 3 bases and J by 8 bases, and 8 bases separated the two germline ends. This CDR3 region has 12 residues. CDR3 coding DNA: TGTGCCAGCAGCTTTATAGGCGATGAGCAGTTCTTC. Protein product: CASSFIGDEQFF.

This clonotype was seen a handful of times. The chain joins TRBV29-1 to TRBJ2-1; D possibly corresponds to TRBD1 (6 bases). CDR1 is SQVTM, CDR2 ANQGSEA, per germline. This CDR3 spans 15 amino acids. Trimming took 1 base from V and 3 from J, leaving 13 bases between them. The CDR3 coding sequence is TGCAGCGTTGAAGGCCAACAGGGTCACTACAATGAGCAGTTCTTC. It translates to CSVEGQQGHYNEQFF.

V usage is TRBV11-3 and J usage is TRBJ2-3; D may be TRBD1 (6 bases). CDR1 is SGHNT, CDR2 YENEEA, per germline. V gave up 6 bases and J gave up 4 bases, with 17 bases separating them. CDR3 length: 15 amino acids. CDR3 DNA sequence: TGTGCCAGCAGTCTACAGGGATCCCCCGCAGATACGCAGTATTTT. Encoded protein: CASSLQGSPADTQYF.

CDR3 in DNA: TGTGCCAGCAGCGACCGGACAGGCTCTTACTCTGGGGCCAACGTCCTGACTTTC. It codes for CASSDRTGSYSGANVLTF. V usage is TRBV9 and J usage is TRBJ2-6; TRBD1 aligns across 7 bases. V gave up 3 bases and J gave up 0 bases; unmatched junction bases: 9. The germline V gene encodes CDR1 SGDLS and CDR2 YYNGEE. This CDR3 spans 18 amino acids.

For this clonotype: At one end, the junction sequence differs from germline, possibly due to a read error. The rearrangement uses TRBV29-1 and TRBJ2-1; maybe TRBD2 (5 bases). Germline V CDR1 and CDR2: SQVTM, ANQGSEA. CDR3 length: 11 amino acids. The CDR3 here is CSVEGEGWGSF. The CDR3, as DNA: TGCAGCGTTGAAGGCGAGGGCTGGGGTTCTTTC.

This clonotype was counted many times. The chain uses TRBV5-1 and TRBJ1-1; weak D call: TRBD1 (5 bases). This CDR3 has 15 residues. Germline values: CDR1 SGHRS, CDR2 YFSETQ. V lost 4 bases and J lost 6, with 19 bases in between. Here the CDR3 DNA reads TGCGCCAGCAGCCTCACGGCGGGGGTTTCGTCTGAAGCTTTCTTT. Translated, it gives CASSLTAGVSSEAFF. The full variable domain, with the rest looked up from reference TRBV5-1 and TRBJ1-1, is KAGVTQTPRYLIKTRGQQVTLSCSPISGHRSVSWYQQTPGQGLQFLFEYFSETQRNKGNFPGRFSGRQFSNSRSEMNVSTLELGDSALYLCASSLTAGVSSEAFFGQGTRLTVV.

This clonotype was counted many times. The CDR3 loop reads CASSPPSGGSADTQYF. The CDR3 coding sequence is TGCGCCAGCAGCCCCCCCTCCGGGGGCTCGGCAGATACGCAGTATTTT. The chain joins TRBV5-1 to TRBJ2-3; the D gene could be TRBD1 or TRBD2 (6 bases each). Germline V gene sequence: CDR1 SGHRS, CDR2 YFSETQ. The V gene lost 4 bases and the J gene lost 4 bases, with 19 bases spanning the gap. This CDR3 contains 16 residues.